Presented here are 32 T cell receptor beta chains from one specimen sequenced in a study of neurological immune-mediated disorders. TCRdb re-called the 5' RACE reads through MiXCR, storing one row per CDR3 protein. This table holds about 40,000 distinct CDR3 sequences, roughly 15% found once. The sequenced sample consisted of CD4+ T cells from blood. Receptor source: a woman aged 55-69 years with HTLV-1-associated myelopathy (HAM/TSP).

The chain links TRBV3-1 to TRBJ2-7, with TRBD2 identical over 14 bases. The germline V gene encodes CDR1 LGHDT and CDR2 YNNKEL (reference sequence). J was trimmed by 2 bases and V by 3 bases; bases with no gene match: 9. The CDR3 runs to 18 residues. The CDR3 bases are TGTGCCAGCAGCCACGGACTAGCGGGGGGAGCCCAGCCCTACGAGCAGTACTTC. It specifies CASSHGLAGGAQPYEQYF.

By its share, this clonotype is medium-sized. CDR3 coding DNA: TGCGCCAGCAGCTTGGGACAAAATCAGCCCCAGCATTTT. It encodes CASSLGQNQPQHF. The chain joins TRBV5-1 to TRBJ1-5; D is unclear. The CDR3 covers 13 residues. Trimming left V 0 bases short and J 4 bases short, with 5 bases between. CDR1 and CDR2 from the germline V gene are SGHRS and YFSETQ. Complete variable domain (other parts from reference TRBV5-1 and TRBJ1-5): KAGVTQTPRYLIKTRGQQVTLSCSPISGHRSVSWYQQTPGQGLQFLFEYFSETQRNKGNFPGRFSGRQFSNSRSEMNVSTLELGDSALYLCASSLGQNQPQHFGDGTRLSIL.

The sample holds many counts of this clonotype. The chain carries TRBV7-2 and TRBJ1-2; a weak D match, TRBD1 (5 bases). In germline, CDR1 is SGHTA, CDR2 FQGNSA. V was shortened by 5 bases and J by 0 bases, with 10 bases between the two germline ends. The CDR3 consists of 14 residues. The CDR3 here is CASSQQESNYGYTF. The CDR3 region has the DNA TGTGCCAGCAGCCAACAGGAGTCTAACTATGGCTACACCTTC.

This clonotype was observed many times. The chain carries TRBV2 and TRBJ2-5; TRBD1 agrees at 8 bases. Germline V gene sequence: CDR1 SNHLY, CDR2 FYNNEI. The CDR3 spans 15 residues. V was clipped by 6 bases and J by 5 bases; unmatched bases: 11. CDR3 protein: CASRTTTGGWETQYF. The DNA of the CDR3 is TGTGCCAGCAGGACGACTACAGGGGGTTGGGAGACCCAGTACTTC.

This clonotype was seen many times. The V gene is TRBV29-1, the J gene TRBJ2-1; TRBD2 aligns across 13 bases. CDR3 length: 12 amino acids. V lost 7 bases, J lost 10 bases, and 4 bases stayed unmatched. In germline, CDR1 is SQVTM, CDR2 ANQGSEA. In DNA form, the CDR3 reads TGCAGCGGGACTAGCGGGGGAATCGAGCAGTTCTTC. Translation gives CSGTSGGIEQFF.

This chain joins TRBV20-1 and TRBJ2-1, with a weak D call TRBD1 (6 bases). The germline V gene has CDR1 DFQATT and CDR2 SNEGSKA (reference sequence). There are 15 residues in the CDR3. Trimming stripped 7 bases from V and 4 bases from J, with 20 bases between. Written as DNA, the CDR3 is TGCAGTGTCTTATCACCTTGGGGGCGGTACAATGAGCAGTTCTTC. As protein: CSVLSPWGRYNEQFF.

There are many counts of this clonotype. The J gene is TRBJ2-1, the V gene TRBV5-1; 15 bases match TRBD2. There are 16 residues in the CDR3. V was pared by 1 base and J by 7 bases, with 3 bases of the junction left unmatched. The germline gives CDR1 SGHRS, CDR2 YFSETQ. CDR3 DNA sequence: TGCGCCAGCAGCTTGTATGGGACTAGCGGGGGGAATGAGCAGTTCTTC. This codes for CASSLYGTSGGNEQFF.

This clonotype was observed at least ten times. This chain joins TRBV20-1 and TRBJ2-3; D is possibly TRBD1 (6 bases). The CDR3 extends over 16 amino acids. The V gene's germline CDR1 is DFQATT and CDR2 SNEGSKA (reference sequence). V was pared by 1 base and J by 6 bases, with 20 bases between. The CDR3 loop reads CSARAPLAQGWDTQYF. The CDR3 DNA follows: TGCAGTGCTAGAGCTCCCCTTGCGCAGGGGTGGGATACGCAGTATTTT.

This clonotype came up many times. Here the CDR3 reads CSARPSGRVHEQYF. CDR3 nucleotide sequence: TGCAGTGCTAGACCATCCGGGAGGGTCCACGAGCAGTACTTC. V usage is TRBV20-1 and J usage is TRBJ2-7, with 8 bases aligning to TRBD2. Per the germline V gene, CDR1 is DFQATT and CDR2 is SNEGSKA (reference sequence). J lost 5 bases, V lost 2 bases, and 8 bases had no gene match. The CDR3 spans 14 residues.

The gene calls are TRBV10-2 and TRBJ2-7; 7 bases line up with TRBD1. There are 14 residues in the CDR3. J gave up 3 bases and V 5 bases, and 7 bases lay outside the gene matches. Germline V gives CDR1 WSHSY, CDR2 SAAADI. CDR3: CASSYGTEDYEQYF. The CDR3 nucleotides are TGCGCCAGCAGTTATGGGACAGAAGACTACGAGCAGTACTTC.

This clonotype has ten or more counts. The gene calls are TRBV7-9 and TRBJ1-6; D might be TRBD1 (5 bases). In germline, CDR1 is SEHNR, CDR2 FQNEAQ (reference sequence). CDR3 length: 15 residues. Trimming pared 1 base from V and 9 bases from J, leaving 13 bases between. CDR3 region: CASSLVGQGGSPLHF. CDR3 DNA: TGTGCCAGCAGCTTAGTGGGGCAGGGAGGTTCACCCCTCCACTTT. Complete variable domain (other parts from reference TRBV7-9 and TRBJ1-6): DTGVSQNPRHKITKRGQNVTFRCDPISEHNRLYWYRQTLGQGPEFLTYFQNEAQLEKSRLLSDRFSAERPKGSFSTLEIQRTEQGDSAMYLCASSLVGQGGSPLHFGNGTRLTVT.

This clonotype was picked up many times. CDR3 in amino acids: CASSLEVAGDYEQYF. DNA of the CDR3: TGTGCCAGCAGCTTAGAGGTAGCGGGAGACTACGAGCAGTACTTC. The rearrangement uses TRBV11-1 and TRBJ2-7; TRBD2 matches 9 bases. The CDR3 length is 15 residues. Germline-derived CDR1 and CDR2 are SGHAT and FQDESV (reference sequence). V lost 1 base to trimming and J lost 3 bases; unmatched junction nucleotides: 4.

This clonotype was seen a handful of times. The chain couples TRBV3-1 to TRBJ2-5; TRBD2 aligns across 8 bases. V lost 0 bases to trimming and J lost 3 bases; unmatched junction nucleotides: 3. Germline values: CDR1 LGHDT, CDR2 YNNKEL (reference sequence). The CDR3 totals 15 residues. For the CDR3, the DNA is TGTGCCAGCAGCCAAGACTCCGGGGGGGAAGAGACCCAGTACTTC. Protein: CASSQDSGGEETQYF.

At least ten counts were recorded for this clonotype. The genes are TRBV20-1 and TRBJ1-5, with D perhaps TRBD1 (6 bases). Trimming took off 6 bases at V and 4 bases at J, with 10 bases between the two ends. The CDR3 is 12 amino acids. The germline gives CDR1 DFQATT, CDR2 SNEGSKA (reference sequence). CDR3 protein: CSAGGGNQPQHF. DNA for the CDR3: TGCAGTGCCGGAGGGGGGAATCAGCCCCAGCATTTT.

There are many counts of this clonotype. The genes are TRBV3-1 and TRBJ1-1; D uncertain. The CDR3 is made up of 13 amino acids. Between the trimmed V and J ends, which lost 3 bases and 7 bases, there was a span of 12 bases. Per germline, CDR1 LGHDT and CDR2 YNNKEL (reference sequence). The CDR3 DNA sequence: TGTGCCAGCAGCCAGGGCGACTGGGGTGAAGCTTTCTTT. Residues: CASSQGDWGEAFF.

This clonotype has a handful of counts. The chain has TRBV11-2 and TRBJ2-5; 8 nucleotides line up with TRBD1. The CDR3 covers 15 residues. J gave up 5 bases and V 3 bases, and 8 bases lay outside the gene matches. Germline V gene sequence: CDR1 SGHAT, CDR2 FQNNGV. CDR3 bases: TGTGCCAGCAGCTTTGGACAGGGAGGTGGTGAGACCCAGTACTTC. The encoded protein is CASSFGQGGGETQYF.

This clonotype has a count of ten or more. V and J are TRBV5-1 and TRBJ2-7; 8 bases match TRBD1. CDR1 and CDR2 from the germline V gene are SGHRS and YFSETQ. V dropped 0 bases and J dropped 5; count of bases not matched to a gene: 4. The CDR3 runs 14 residues. The CDR3 spells CASSLGDRLHEQYF. In nucleotides, the CDR3 is TGCGCCAGCAGCTTGGGGGACAGGTTGCACGAGCAGTACTTC.

This clonotype appeared many times. The chain recombines TRBV3-1 with TRBJ2-1; D may be TRBD1 (5 bases). The V and J ends lost 5 bases and 0 bases respectively, with 11 bases between them. The CDR3 loop spans 15 amino acids. Germline values: CDR1 LGHDT, CDR2 YNNKEL (reference sequence). The CDR3 bases are TGTGCCAGCAGCAACCAGGGTAGCTCCTACAATGAGCAGTTCTTC. Protein product: CASSNQGSSYNEQFF.

This clonotype was counted at least ten times. The chain combines TRBV18 with TRBJ2-7, with D unclear. Germline V CDR1 and CDR2: KGHSH, LQKENI. The CDR3 has 13 amino acids. Trimming removed 2 bases at V and 6 bases at J, with 11 bases between. CDR3 protein: CASSPSGPPEQYF. Written as DNA, the CDR3 is TGTGCCAGCTCACCATCGGGCCCCCCCGAGCAGTACTTC.

In its sample, this clonotype was seen many times. The chain has TRBV12-3 or TRBV12-4 and TRBJ1-1; 8 bases are shared with TRBD1. The V and J ends lost 1 base and 5 bases, in that order; junction bases with no gene match: 3. This CDR3 comprises 14 residues. CDR3 nucleotide sequence: TGTGCCAGCAGTTTAGGACAGGGGATAACTGAAGCTTTCTTT. Amino acid sequence: CASSLGQGITEAFF.

The V gene is TRBV3-1, the J gene TRBJ2-3, with TRBD1 as a possible D gene (6 bases). Germline lookup yields CDR1 LGHDT and CDR2 YNNKEL (reference sequence). V was cut by 1 base and J by 4 bases, with 6 bases left in between. This CDR3 region has 13 residues. The CDR3 is CASSQAGADTQYF. The CDR3 DNA follows: TGTGCCAGCAGCCAAGCAGGGGCAGATACGCAGTATTTT.

This clonotype was recorded many times. The CDR3 bases are TGCGCCAGCAGCTGGTCCGGGACAGACTCAACTAATGAAAAACTGTTTTTT. This gives the protein CASSWSGTDSTNEKLFF. The rearrangement joins TRBV5-1 to TRBJ1-4; TRBD1 matches 7 bases. With V trimmed by 3 bases and J by 0 bases, 8 bases remained unmatched. The CDR3 length is 17 residues. Germline V gene lookup returns CDR1 SGHRS and CDR2 YFSETQ.

This clonotype has at least ten counts. The V call is TRBV11-2, the J call TRBJ2-2; TRBD1 is a possible D gene (6 bases). V dropped 9 bases and J dropped 1 base, with 15 bases sitting between them. Germline CDR1 SGHAT, CDR2 FQNNGV. This CDR3 has 15 amino acids. CDR3 nucleotides: TGTGCCAGTACCAACAGGGTCGGGAACACCGGGGAGCTGTTTTTT. The encoded protein is CASTNRVGNTGELFF.

This clonotype was detected many times. The chain couples TRBV4-2 to TRBJ2-1; 7 bases match TRBD2. Germline lookup yields CDR1 LGHNA and CDR2 YNFKEQ. The CDR3 runs 16 residues. The V gene end was trimmed by 0 bases and the J gene end by 11 bases; junction bases not matched to a gene: 13. CDR3 region: CASSQDPSPAGGKQFF. The CDR3 bases are TGTGCCAGCAGCCAAGATCCTTCCCCCGCCGGGGGGAAGCAGTTCTTC.

This clonotype was seen ten or more times. V is TRBV20-1 and J is TRBJ1-2; D perhaps matches TRBD1 (5 bases). V was shortened by 0 bases and J by 1 base, with 18 bases between the two germline ends. The V gene's germline CDR1 is DFQATT and CDR2 SNEGSKA (reference sequence). The CDR3 runs 17 residues. The CDR3, as DNA: TGCAGTGCTAGAGATCGGGGAAGGGGATGGCTTAACTATGGCTACACCTTC. Protein product: CSARDRGRGWLNYGYTF.

Ten or more counts support this clonotype. The V and J genes are TRBV6-1 and TRBJ1-3; TRBD1 agrees at 7 bases. CDR1 MNHNS and CDR2 SASEGT come from the germline V gene. This CDR3 region has 15 residues. V shed 7 bases and J 4 bases; nucleotides not matched to a gene: 10. CDR3: CASTPIQGGGNTIYF. Written as DNA, the CDR3 is TGTGCCAGCACACCGATCCAGGGGGGCGGAAACACCATATATTTT.

The table lists this clonotype with many counts. V is TRBV10-3 and J is TRBJ1-2; D may be TRBD1 (5 bases). V gave up 2 bases and J gave up 8 bases, with 9 bases separating them. Germline values: CDR1 ENHRY, CDR2 SYGVKD. This CDR3 spans 12 amino acids. Written as DNA, the CDR3 is TGTGCCATCAGTGAGCAGGGCCTAGGCTACACCTTC. It specifies CAISEQGLGYTF.

This clonotype was detected ten times or more. J is TRBJ1-2 and V is TRBV4-1; D unresolved. V was trimmed by 0 bases and J by 4 bases, leaving 12 bases between them. CDR3 length: 15 residues. Germline V gene data show CDR1 as MGHRA and CDR2 as YSYEKL. CDR3 sequence reads: CASSQESFPVYGYTF. The DNA for the CDR3 is TGCGCCAGCAGCCAAGAGTCTTTTCCCGTCTATGGCTACACCTTC.

The table lists this clonotype with many counts. This chain links TRBV5-1 with TRBJ2-1; tentatively, D is TRBD2 (6 bases). The CDR3 contains 14 residues. Germline CDR1 SGHRS, CDR2 YFSETQ. Deletions cut 4 bases from V and 9 bases from J, with 17 bases between. The CDR3 reads CASSALVGGSEQFF. CDR3 bases: TGCGCCAGCAGCGCCCTGGTGGGGGGAAGTGAGCAGTTCTTC.

This clonotype turned up a few times. The CDR3 nucleotides are TGTGCCTGGAGTGATGGGTATGGCTACACCTTC. This gives the protein CAWSDGYGYTF. This chain uses TRBV30 with TRBJ1-2; D is uncertain. V lost 1 base and J lost 5, with 5 bases in between. The CDR3 has 11 residues. Germline V CDR1 and CDR2: GTSNPN, SVGIG (reference sequence).

This clonotype showed up many times. J is TRBJ2-2 and V is TRBV10-2, with D possibly matching TRBD1 (6 bases). The V gene lost 6 bases and the J gene lost 2 bases, with 22 bases spanning the gap. The CDR3 runs to 18 residues. Germline CDR1 and CDR2: WSHSY and SAAADI. DNA of the CDR3: TGCGCCAGCAGCCCCGCTGCGGCAGGGGATTATAACACCGGGGAGCTGTTTTTT. Translating gives CASSPAAAGDYNTGELFF.

The table lists this clonotype with many counts. CDR3 amino acids: CASSGTQRVGYTF. In nucleotides, the CDR3 is TGTGCCAGCAGTGGGACACAACGTGTGGGCTACACCTTC. The chain links TRBV6-1 to TRBJ1-2, with TRBD1 as a possible D gene (5 bases). The V and J ends lost 4 bases and 8 bases respectively, with 14 bases between them. The germline CDR1 and CDR2 sequences are MNHNS and SASEGT. The CDR3 runs to 13 residues.